Shown below are 10 T cell receptor beta chains from a single sample sequenced in a study of beta chain features in type 1 diabetes. Expressed TCRB transcripts were sequenced, since all the RNA that had been isolated was reverse transcribed. Assay used: immunoSEQ multiplex PCR; TCRdb lists only in-frame clones, some missing. In the table there are some 410,000 clones, about an eighth of which are singletons. Sequencing was carried out using naive CD4+ T cells from blood. The receptor set was obtained from a woman between 18 and 29 years old in good health.

CDR3 nucleotide sequence: TGTGCCAGCAGTTACGGACAGATGAACACTGAAGCTTTCTTT. Translating gives CASSYGQMNTEAFF. The V and J genes are TRBV6-5 and TRBJ1-1; possibly TRBD1 for D (6 bases). Per germline, CDR1 MNHEY and CDR2 SVGAGI. V lost 2 bases to trimming and J lost 0 bases, with 7 bases between them. The CDR3 sequence is 14 residues long.

The chain recombines TRBV7-2 with TRBJ2-7; 7 nucleotides line up with TRBD1. This CDR3 has 13 amino acids. V was clipped by 3 bases and J by 6 bases; unmatched bases: 5. CDR1 and CDR2 from the germline V gene are SGHTA and FQGNSA. CDR3 in amino acids: CASSFFDRAEQYV. CDR3 in DNA: TGTGCCAGCAGCTTCTTCGACAGGGCCGAGCAGTACGTC.

This clone was recorded a few times. The rearrangement uses TRBV29-1 and TRBJ2-7, with a possible D match to TRBD1 (6 bases). Trimming removed 4 bases at V and 3 bases at J, with 10 bases between. Germline CDR1 and CDR2: SQVTM and ANQGSEA. The CDR3 loop spans 12 amino acids. The chain's CDR3 is CSVGGQLYEQYF. DNA for the CDR3: TGCAGCGTTGGGGGACAACTCTACGAGCAGTACTTC.

The J gene is TRBJ2-5, the V gene TRBV6-6; 8 bases line up with TRBD2. The germline gives CDR1 MNHNY, CDR2 SVGAGI (reference sequence). Trimming took 4 bases from V and 5 from J; bases not matched to a gene: 12. This CDR3 has 16 residues. CDR3 in DNA: TGTGCCAGCAGTTTGGCGGGGGGAAGTTTTTGGGAGACCCAGTACTTC. This codes for CASSLAGGSFWETQYF.

This clone was counted between two and nine times. The chain couples TRBV7-2 to TRBJ1-1, with TRBD1 as a possible D gene (5 bases). This CDR3 is 15 amino acids long. Germline V gene sequence: CDR1 SGHTA, CDR2 FQGNSA. V lost 2 bases to trimming and J lost 1 base, with 11 bases between them. DNA for the CDR3: TGTGCCAGCAGCTTAATGGGGCAGGGGAACACTGAAGCTTTCTTT. This translates into CASSLMGQGNTEAFF.

Only a few counts were recorded for this clone. The rearrangement links TRBV5-1 to TRBJ2-5; D may be TRBD1 (5 bases). This CDR3 comprises 13 residues. CDR1 SGHRS and CDR2 YFSETQ come from the germline V gene. V lost 5 bases and J 2 bases, leaving 10 bases between the germline ends. The CDR3 region is CASSLTEQETQYF. The DNA of the CDR3 is TGCGCCAGCAGTTTGACAGAACAAGAGACCCAGTACTTC. The full variable domain, its missing parts supplied by reference TRBV5-1 and TRBJ2-5, is KAGVTQTPRYLIKTRGQQVTLSCSPISGHRSVSWYQQTPGQGLQFLFEYFSETQRNKGNFPGRFSGRQFSNSRSEMNVSTLELGDSALYLCASSLTEQETQYFGPGTRLLVL.

The chain uses TRBV28 and TRBJ1-2; tentatively, D is TRBD1 (5 bases). Germline CDR1 MDHEN, CDR2 SYDVKM. The CDR3 loop spans 14 amino acids. Between the trimmed V and J ends, which lost 8 bases and 0 bases, there was a span of 13 bases. The CDR3 DNA follows: TGTGCCAGCGTAACAGGCTCCCCTAACTATGGCTACACCTTC. Its translation is CASVTGSPNYGYTF.

This clone appeared a few times. This sequence joins TRBV9 and TRBJ1-4, with D tentatively TRBD1 (5 bases). Germline-derived CDR1 and CDR2 are SGDLS and YYNGEE. The germline V and J ends were trimmed by 0 bases and 0 bases, with 9 bases remaining between them. CDR3 length: 16 amino acids. The CDR3 here is CASSVAPGATNEKLFF. CDR3 bases: TGTGCCAGCAGCGTAGCTCCGGGGGCAACTAATGAAAAACTGTTTTTT. Together with reference TRBV9 and TRBJ1-4, the CDR3 gives the full variable domain: DSGVTQTPKHLITATGQRVTLRCSPRSGDLSVYWYQQSLDQGLQFLIQYYNGEERAKGNILERFSAQQFPDLHSELNLSSLELGDSALYFCASSVAPGATNEKLFFGSGTQLSVL.

On this clone: The junction departs from the called germline gene at one end, perhaps through a read error. The same CDR3 arises from other DNA sequences in this sample as well. The V and J genes are TRBV7-2 and TRBJ2-1; the match to TRBD2 covers 8 bases. Germline CDR1 reads SGHTA; CDR2 reads FQGNSA. The CDR3 contains 14 residues. CDR3 sequence: CASRLAGSYNEQFF. The CDR3 nucleotides read TGTGCCAGCAGGTTAGCGGGATCCTACAATGAGCAGTTCTTC.

This chain joins TRBV28 and TRBJ2-1, with D possibly TRBD1 on 5 matching bases. The V end lost 3 bases, the J end lost 10 bases, and 16 bases lay between the germline ends. Germline loops: CDR1 MDHEN, CDR2 SYDVKM. The CDR3 is made up of 14 amino acids. For the CDR3, the DNA is TGTGCCAGCAGTTTCGCTCCGCGGACAAAGGAGCAGTTCTTC. Protein sequence: CASSFAPRTKEQFF. The whole variable domain, filled in from reference TRBV28 and TRBJ2-1, reads DVKVTQSSRYLVKRTGEKVFLECVQDMDHENMFWYRQDPGLGLRLIYFSYDVKMKEKGDIPEGYSVSREKKERFSLILESASTNQTSMYLCASSFAPRTKEQFFGPGTRLTVL.